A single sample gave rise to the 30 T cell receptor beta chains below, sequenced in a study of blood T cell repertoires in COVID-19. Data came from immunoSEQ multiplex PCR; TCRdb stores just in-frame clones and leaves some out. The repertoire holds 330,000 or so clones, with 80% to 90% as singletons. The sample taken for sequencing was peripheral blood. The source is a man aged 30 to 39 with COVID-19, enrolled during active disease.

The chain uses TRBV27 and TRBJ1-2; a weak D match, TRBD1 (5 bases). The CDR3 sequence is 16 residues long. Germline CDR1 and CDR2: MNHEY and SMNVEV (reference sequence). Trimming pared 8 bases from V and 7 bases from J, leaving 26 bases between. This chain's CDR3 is CASALQWGRVVFGYTF. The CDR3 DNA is TGTGCCAGCGCCCTCCAGTGGGGCAGAGTCGTGTTTGGCTACACCTTC.

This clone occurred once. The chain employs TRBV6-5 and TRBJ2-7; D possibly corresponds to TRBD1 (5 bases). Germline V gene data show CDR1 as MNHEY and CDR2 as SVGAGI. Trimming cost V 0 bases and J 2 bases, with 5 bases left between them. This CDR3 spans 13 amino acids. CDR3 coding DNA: TGTGCCAGCAGTTACTCGGACACCTACGAGCAGTACTTC. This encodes CASSYSDTYEQYF.

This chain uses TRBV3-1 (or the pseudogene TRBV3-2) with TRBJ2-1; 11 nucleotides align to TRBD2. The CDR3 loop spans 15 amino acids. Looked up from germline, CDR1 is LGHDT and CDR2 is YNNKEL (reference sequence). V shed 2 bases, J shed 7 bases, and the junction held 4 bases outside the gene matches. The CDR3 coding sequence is TGTGCCAGCAGCCAAATAGCGGGGGGGCGGAATGAGCAGTTCTTC. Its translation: CASSQIAGGRNEQFF.

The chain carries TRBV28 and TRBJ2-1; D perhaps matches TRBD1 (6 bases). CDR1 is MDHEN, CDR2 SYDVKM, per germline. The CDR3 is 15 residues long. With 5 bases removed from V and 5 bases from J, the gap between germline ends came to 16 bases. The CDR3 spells CASSPYRDKHNEQFF. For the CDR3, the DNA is TGTGCCAGCAGTCCCTACCGGGACAAACACAATGAGCAGTTCTTC.

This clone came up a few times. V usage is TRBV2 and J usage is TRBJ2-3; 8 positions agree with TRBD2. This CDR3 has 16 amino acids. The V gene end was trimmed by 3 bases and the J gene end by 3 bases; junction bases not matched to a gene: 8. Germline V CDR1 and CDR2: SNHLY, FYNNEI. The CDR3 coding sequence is TGTGCCAGCAGTGATGGTCGGGGGGGGCCGACAGATACGCAGTATTTT. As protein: CASSDGRGGPTDTQYF. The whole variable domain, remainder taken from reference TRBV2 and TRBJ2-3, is EPEVTQTPSHQVTQMGQEVILRCVPISNHLYFYWYRQILGQKVEFLVSFYNNEISEKSEIFDDQFSVERPDGSNFTLKIRSTKLEDSAMYFCASSDGRGGPTDTQYFGPGTRLTVL.

The CDR3 region is CASSLVSGERDTQYF. The DNA for the CDR3 is TGTGCCAGCAGCTTAGTTAGCGGAGAGAGGGATACGCAGTATTTT. This chain uses TRBV7-3 with TRBJ2-3, with D perhaps matching TRBD2 (6 bases). This CDR3 spans 15 amino acids. Germline CDR1 SGHTA, CDR2 FQGTGA. Trimming took 2 bases from V and 6 from J, leaving 15 bases between them.

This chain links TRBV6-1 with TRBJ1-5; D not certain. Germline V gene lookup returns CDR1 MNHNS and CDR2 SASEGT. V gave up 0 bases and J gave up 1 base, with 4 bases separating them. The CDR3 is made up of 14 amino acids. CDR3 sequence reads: CASSEAGSNQPQHF. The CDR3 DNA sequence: TGTGCCAGCAGTGAAGCGGGCAGCAATCAGCCCCAGCATTTT.

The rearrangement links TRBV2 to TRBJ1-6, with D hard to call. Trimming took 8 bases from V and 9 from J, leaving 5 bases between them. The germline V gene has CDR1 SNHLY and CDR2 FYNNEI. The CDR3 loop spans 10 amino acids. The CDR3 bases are TGTGCCAGCTACGGTTCACCCCTCCACTTT. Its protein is CASYGSPLHF.

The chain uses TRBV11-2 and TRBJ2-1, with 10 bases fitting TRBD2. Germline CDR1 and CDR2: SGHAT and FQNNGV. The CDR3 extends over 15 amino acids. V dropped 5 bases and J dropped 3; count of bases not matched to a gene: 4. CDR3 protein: CASSERTSGYNEQFF. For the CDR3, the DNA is TGTGCCAGCAGCGAGAGGACTAGCGGCTACAATGAGCAGTTCTTC.

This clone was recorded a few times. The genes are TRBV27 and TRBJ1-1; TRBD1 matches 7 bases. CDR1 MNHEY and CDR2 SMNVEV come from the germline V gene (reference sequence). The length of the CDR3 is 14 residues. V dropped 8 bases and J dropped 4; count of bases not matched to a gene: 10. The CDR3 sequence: CASSDRDISTEAFF. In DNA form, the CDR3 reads TGTGCCAGCTCCGACAGGGACATCAGCACTGAAGCTTTCTTT.

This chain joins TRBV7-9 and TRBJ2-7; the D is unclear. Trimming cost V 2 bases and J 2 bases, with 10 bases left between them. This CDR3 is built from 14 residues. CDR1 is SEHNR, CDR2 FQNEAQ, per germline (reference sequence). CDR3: CASSLSPEPYEQYF. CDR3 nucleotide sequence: TGTGCCAGCAGCTTATCGCCAGAACCCTACGAGCAGTACTTC.

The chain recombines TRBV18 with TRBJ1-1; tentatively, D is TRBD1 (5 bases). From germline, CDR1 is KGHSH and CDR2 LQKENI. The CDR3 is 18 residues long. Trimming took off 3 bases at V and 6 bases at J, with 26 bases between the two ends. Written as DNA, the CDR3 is TGTGCCAGCTCACCCATCCTCCAGGGTCGAGGAGCTACCGCTGAAGCTTTCTTT. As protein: CASSPILQGRGATAEAFF. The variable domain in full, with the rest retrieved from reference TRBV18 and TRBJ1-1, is NAGVMQNPRHLVRRRGQEARLRCSPMKGHSHVYWYRQLPEEGLKFMVYLQKENIIDESGMPKERFSAEFPKEGPSILRIQQVVRGDSAAYFCASSPILQGRGATAEAFFGQGTRLTVV.

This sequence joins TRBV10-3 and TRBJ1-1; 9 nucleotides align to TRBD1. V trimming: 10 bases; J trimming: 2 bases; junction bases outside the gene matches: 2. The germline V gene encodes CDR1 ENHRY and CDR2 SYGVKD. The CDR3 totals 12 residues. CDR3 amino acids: CATTGGNTEAFF. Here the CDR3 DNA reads TGTGCCACCACAGGGGGCAACACTGAAGCTTTCTTT.

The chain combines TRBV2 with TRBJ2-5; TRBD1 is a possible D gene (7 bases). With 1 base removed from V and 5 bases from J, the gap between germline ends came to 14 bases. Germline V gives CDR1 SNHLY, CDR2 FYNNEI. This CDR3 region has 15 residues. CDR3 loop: CASSEGGGGWETQYF. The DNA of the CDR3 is TGTGCCAGCAGTGAAGGTGGAGGGGGCTGGGAGACCCAGTACTTC.

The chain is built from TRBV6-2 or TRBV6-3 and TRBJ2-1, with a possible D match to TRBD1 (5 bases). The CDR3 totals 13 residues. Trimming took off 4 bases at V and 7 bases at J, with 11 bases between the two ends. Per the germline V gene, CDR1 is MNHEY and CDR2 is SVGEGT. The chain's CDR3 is CASSFLGPNEQFF. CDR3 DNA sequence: TGTGCCAGCAGTTTCCTGGGGCCAAATGAGCAGTTCTTC.

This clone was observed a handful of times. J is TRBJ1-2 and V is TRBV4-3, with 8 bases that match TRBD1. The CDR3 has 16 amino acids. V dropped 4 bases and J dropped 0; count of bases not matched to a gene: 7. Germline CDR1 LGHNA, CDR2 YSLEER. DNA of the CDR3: TGCGCCAGCAGCCCGCCGGGACAGGCCGCTAACTATGGCTACACCTTC. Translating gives CASSPPGQAANYGYTF.

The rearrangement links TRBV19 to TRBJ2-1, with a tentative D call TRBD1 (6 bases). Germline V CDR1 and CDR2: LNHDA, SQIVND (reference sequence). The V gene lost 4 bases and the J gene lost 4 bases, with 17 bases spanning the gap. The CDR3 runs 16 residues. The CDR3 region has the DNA TGTGCCAGTAGTAGAGATCCGGGACACATATACAATGAGCAGTTCTTC. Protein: CASSRDPGHIYNEQFF.

The CDR3 sequence is CASSYSGGTEAFF. The CDR3 bases are TGTGCCAGCAGCTATTCAGGGGGTACTGAAGCTTTCTTT. The rearrangement links TRBV7-8 to TRBJ1-1; 7 bases fit TRBD1. The CDR3 runs 13 residues. Germline lookup yields CDR1 SGHVS and CDR2 FQNEAQ. The junction had 4 bases not matched to a gene; V was cut back by 4 bases and J by 5 bases.

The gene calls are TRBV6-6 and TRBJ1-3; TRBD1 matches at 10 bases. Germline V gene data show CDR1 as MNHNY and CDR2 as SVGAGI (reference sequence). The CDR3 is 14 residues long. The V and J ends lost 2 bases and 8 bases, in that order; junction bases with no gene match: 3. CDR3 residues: CASSYGDRGHTIYF. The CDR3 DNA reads TGTGCCAGCAGTTACGGGGACAGGGGTCACACCATATATTTT.

The CDR3 loop reads CASSQHLGGTEAFF. The CDR3 DNA sequence: TGCGCCAGCAGCCAACATTTGGGAGGCACTGAAGCTTTCTTT. V usage is TRBV4-3 and J usage is TRBJ1-1; D unclear. V lost 2 bases and J lost 4, with 11 bases in between. There are 14 residues in the CDR3. Germline-derived CDR1 and CDR2 are LGHNA and YSLEER.

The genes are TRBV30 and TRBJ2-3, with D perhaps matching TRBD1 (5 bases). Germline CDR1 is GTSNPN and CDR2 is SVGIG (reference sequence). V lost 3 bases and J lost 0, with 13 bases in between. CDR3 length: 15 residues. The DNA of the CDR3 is TGTGCCTGGAGCAAAAGGCAGGGAAGCACAGATACGCAGTATTTT. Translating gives CAWSKRQGSTDTQYF. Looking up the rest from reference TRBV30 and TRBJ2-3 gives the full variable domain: SQTIHQWPATLVQPVGSPLSLECTVEGTSNPNLYWYRQAAGRGLQLLFYSVGIGQISSEVPQNLSASRPQDRQFILSSKKLLLSDSGFYLCAWSKRQGSTDTQYFGPGTRLTVL.

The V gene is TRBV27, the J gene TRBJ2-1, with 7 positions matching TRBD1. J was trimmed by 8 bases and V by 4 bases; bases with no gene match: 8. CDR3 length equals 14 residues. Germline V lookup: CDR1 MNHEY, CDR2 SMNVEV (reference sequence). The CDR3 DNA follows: TGTGCCAGCAGTTCGACAGGGCCTTGGGATGAGCAGTTCTTC. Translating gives CASSSTGPWDEQFF.

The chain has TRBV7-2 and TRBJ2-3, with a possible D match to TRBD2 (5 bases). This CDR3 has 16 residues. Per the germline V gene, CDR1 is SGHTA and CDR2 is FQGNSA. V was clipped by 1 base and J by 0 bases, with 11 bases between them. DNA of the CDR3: TGTGCCAGCAGCTTAGTGGGGAGCCTTAGCACAGATACGCAGTATTTT. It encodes CASSLVGSLSTDTQYF.

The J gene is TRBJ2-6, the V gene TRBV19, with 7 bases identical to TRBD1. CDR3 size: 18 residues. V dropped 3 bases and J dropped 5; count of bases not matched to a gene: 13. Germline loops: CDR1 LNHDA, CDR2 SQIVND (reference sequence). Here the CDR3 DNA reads TGTGCCAGTAGTATCGGACAGGTTCGCACCCCCCGGGCCAACGTCCTGACTTTC. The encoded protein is CASSIGQVRTPRANVLTF.

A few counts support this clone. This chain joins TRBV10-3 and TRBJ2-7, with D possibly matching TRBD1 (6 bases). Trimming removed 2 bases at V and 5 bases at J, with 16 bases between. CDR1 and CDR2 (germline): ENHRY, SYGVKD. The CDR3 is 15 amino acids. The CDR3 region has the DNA TGTGCCATCAGTGAGAGGGGGACCCCGTTGGACGAGCAGTACTTC. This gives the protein CAISERGTPLDEQYF.

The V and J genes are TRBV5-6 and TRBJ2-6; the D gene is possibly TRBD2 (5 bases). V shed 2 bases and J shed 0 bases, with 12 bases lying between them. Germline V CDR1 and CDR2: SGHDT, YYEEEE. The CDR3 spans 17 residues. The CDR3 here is CASSFIIGLSGANVLTF. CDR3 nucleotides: TGTGCCAGCAGCTTTATTATTGGACTCTCTGGGGCCAACGTCCTGACTTTC.

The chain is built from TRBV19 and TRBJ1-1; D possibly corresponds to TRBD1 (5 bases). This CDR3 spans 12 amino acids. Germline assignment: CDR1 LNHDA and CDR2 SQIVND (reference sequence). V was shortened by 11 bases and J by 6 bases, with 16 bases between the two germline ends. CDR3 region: CAAGRSNSEAFF. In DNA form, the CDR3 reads TGTGCCGCGGGGCGATCGAATTCTGAAGCTTTCTTT. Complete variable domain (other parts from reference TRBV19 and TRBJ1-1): DGGITQSPKYLFRKEGQNVTLSCEQNLNHDAMYWYRQDPGQGLRLIYYSQIVNDFQKGDIAEGYSVSREKKESFPLTVTSAQKNPTAFYLCAAGRSNSEAFFGQGTRLTVV.

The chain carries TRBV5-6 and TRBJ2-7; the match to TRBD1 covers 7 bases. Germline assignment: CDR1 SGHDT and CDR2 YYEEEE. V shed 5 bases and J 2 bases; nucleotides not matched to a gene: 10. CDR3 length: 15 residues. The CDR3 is CASRSEGAPAYEQYF. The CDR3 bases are TGTGCCAGCAGATCCGAGGGGGCGCCGGCCTACGAGCAGTACTTC. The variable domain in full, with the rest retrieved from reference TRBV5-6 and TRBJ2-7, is DAGVTQSPTHLIKTRGQQVTLRCSPKSGHDTVSWYQQALGQGPQFIFQYYEEEERQRGNFPDRFSGHQFPNYSSELNVNALLLGDSALYLCASRSEGAPAYEQYFGPGTRLTVT.

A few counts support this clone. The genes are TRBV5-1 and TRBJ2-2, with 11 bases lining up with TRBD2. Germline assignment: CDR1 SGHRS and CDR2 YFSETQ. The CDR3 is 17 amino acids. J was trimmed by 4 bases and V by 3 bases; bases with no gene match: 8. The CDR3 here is CASSSLAGGITTGELFF. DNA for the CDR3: TGCGCCAGCAGCTCGTTAGCGGGAGGGATAACCACCGGGGAGCTGTTTTTT.

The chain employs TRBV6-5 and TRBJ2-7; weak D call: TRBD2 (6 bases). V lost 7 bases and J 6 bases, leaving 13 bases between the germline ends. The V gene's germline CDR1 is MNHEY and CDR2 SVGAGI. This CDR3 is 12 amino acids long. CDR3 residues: CASKEGLGEQYF. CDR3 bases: TGTGCCAGCAAGGAGGGGCTAGGCGAGCAGTACTTC.